The 7 T cell receptor beta chains given below trace back to one sample, sequenced in a study of metastatic and nonmetastatic thyroid tumors. TCRdb redid the clone calls on the PCR reads using MiXCR. The sample lists roughly 58,000 clones, less than 5% occurring once. Every patient was untreated before thyroid surgery. The specimen sequenced was blood. All receptors derive from a female donor with papillary thyroid cancer or a benign thyroid nodule (not recorded which). Some clones in this sample may be carry-over from other donors' samples.

This clone was counted ten times or more. The chain combines TRBV7-8 with TRBJ2-5; D tentatively reads TRBD1 or TRBD2 (6 bases each). CDR3 length: 17 residues. Between the trimmed V and J ends, which lost 1 base and 5 bases, there was a span of 20 bases. Germline V CDR1 and CDR2: SGHVS, FQNEAQ. The CDR3 DNA reads TGTGCCAGCAGCTTAGGGGGGCGGGGTGGGATTAGTGAGACCCAGTACTTC. Translating it yields CASSLGGRGGISETQYF.

The table lists this clone with a few counts. V and J are TRBV20-1 and TRBJ2-7; TRBD1 agrees at 10 bases. The junction had 6 bases not matched to a gene; V was cut back by 4 bases and J by 6 bases. Germline assignment: CDR1 DFQATT and CDR2 SNEGSKA (reference sequence). This CDR3 contains 13 residues. This CDR3 is CSANPGQGTEQYF. The CDR3 DNA reads TGCAGTGCTAATCCGGGACAGGGGACCGAGCAGTACTTC.

This clone was found many times. The genes are TRBV9 and TRBJ2-7; D not certain. There are 15 residues in the CDR3. V gave up 1 base and J gave up 0 bases, with 11 bases separating them. In germline, CDR1 is SGDLS, CDR2 YYNGEE. Here the CDR3 DNA reads TGTGCCAGCAGCGTAACCGGGTCCCCCTCCTACGAGCAGTACTTC. Its translation is CASSVTGSPSYEQYF.

This clone was seen repeatedly, ten times or more. The chain links TRBV7-6 to TRBJ2-3; the D is unclear. Germline V gives CDR1 SGHVS, CDR2 FNYEAQ. The CDR3 has 12 residues. V gave up 3 bases and J gave up 4 bases, with 5 bases separating them. The CDR3 DNA is TGTGCCAGCAGCTTTCTCTCAGATACGCAGTATTTT. Residues: CASSFLSDTQYF.

This clone was recorded many times. V gene TRBV12-3 or TRBV12-4 combines with J gene TRBJ2-5; D is perhaps TRBD2 (6 bases). CDR3 size: 14 residues. The ends were cut back, 6 bases at V and 4 bases at J, with 15 bases in the middle. The CDR3 DNA reads TGTGCCAGCAGAGCCGCCGGGGGTCTAGAGACCCAGTACTTC. This sequence encodes CASRAAGGLETQYF.

This clone has ten or more counts. CDR3: CASSLRSGGAKEQYF. DNA for the CDR3: TGTGCCAGCAGTTTAAGGTCAGGGGGCGCGAAAGAGCAGTACTTC. The chain links TRBV28 to TRBJ2-7, with 8 bases lining up with TRBD1. This CDR3 has 15 amino acids. The germline gives CDR1 MDHEN, CDR2 SYDVKM. V gave up 2 bases and J gave up 7 bases; unmatched junction bases: 10.

Ten or more counts support this clone. The chain carries TRBV19 and TRBJ2-7, with TRBD1 matching 10 bases. The CDR3 length is 15 residues. Per the germline V gene, CDR1 is LNHDA and CDR2 is SQIVND (reference sequence). V lost 6 bases, J lost 6 bases, and 11 bases stayed unmatched. CDR3 sequence: CASSPLRDRGSEQYF. In nucleotides, the CDR3 is TGTGCCAGTAGCCCCCTTCGGGACAGGGGTTCCGAGCAGTACTTC.